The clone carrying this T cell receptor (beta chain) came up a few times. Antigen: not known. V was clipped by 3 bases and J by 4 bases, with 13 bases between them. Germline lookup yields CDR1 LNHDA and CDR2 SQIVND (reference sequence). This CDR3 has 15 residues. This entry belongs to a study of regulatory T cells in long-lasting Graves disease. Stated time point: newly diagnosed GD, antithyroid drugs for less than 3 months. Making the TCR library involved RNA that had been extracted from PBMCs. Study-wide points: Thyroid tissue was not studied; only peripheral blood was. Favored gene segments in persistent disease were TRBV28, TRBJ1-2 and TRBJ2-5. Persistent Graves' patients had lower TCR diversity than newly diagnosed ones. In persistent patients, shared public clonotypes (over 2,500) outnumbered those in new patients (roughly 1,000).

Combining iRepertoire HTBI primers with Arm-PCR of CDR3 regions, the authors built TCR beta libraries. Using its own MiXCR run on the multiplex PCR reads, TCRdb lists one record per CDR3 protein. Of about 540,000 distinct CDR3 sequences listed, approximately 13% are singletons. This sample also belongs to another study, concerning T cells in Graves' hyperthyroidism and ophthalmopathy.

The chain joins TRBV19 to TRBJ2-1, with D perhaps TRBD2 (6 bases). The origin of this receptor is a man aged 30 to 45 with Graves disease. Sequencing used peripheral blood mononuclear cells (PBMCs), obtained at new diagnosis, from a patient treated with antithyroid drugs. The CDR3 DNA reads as TGTGCCAGTAGTATCGGAGGGATTCCTTACAATGAGCAGTTCTTC. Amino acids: CASSIGGIPYNEQFF. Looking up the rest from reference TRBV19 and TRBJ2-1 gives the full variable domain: DGGITQSPKYLFRKEGQNVTLSCEQNLNHDAMYWYRQDPGQGLRLIYYSQIVNDFQKGDIAEGYSVSREKKESFPLTVTSAQKNPTAFYLCASSIGGIPYNEQFFGPGTRLTVL.